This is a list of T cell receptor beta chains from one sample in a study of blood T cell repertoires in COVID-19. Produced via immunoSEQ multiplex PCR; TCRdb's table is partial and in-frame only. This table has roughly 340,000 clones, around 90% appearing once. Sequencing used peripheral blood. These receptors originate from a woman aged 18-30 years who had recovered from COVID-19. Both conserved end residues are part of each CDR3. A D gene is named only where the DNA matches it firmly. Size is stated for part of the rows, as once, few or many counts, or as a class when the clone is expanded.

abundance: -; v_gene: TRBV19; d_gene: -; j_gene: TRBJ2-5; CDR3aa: CASSKISGVSQETQYF; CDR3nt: TGTGCCAGTAGTAAGATTTCGGGGGTCAGCCAAGAGACCCAGTACTTC
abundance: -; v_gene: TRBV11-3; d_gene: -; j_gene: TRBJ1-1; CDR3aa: CASSLDSGGNTEAFF; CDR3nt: TGTGCCAGCAGCTTAGATAGCGGTGGGAACACTGAAGCTTTCTTT
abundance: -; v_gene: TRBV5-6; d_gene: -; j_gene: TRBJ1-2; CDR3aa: CASSHGSYSNYGYTF; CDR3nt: TGTGCCAGCAGCCACGGGAGTTACTCTAACTATGGCTACACCTTC
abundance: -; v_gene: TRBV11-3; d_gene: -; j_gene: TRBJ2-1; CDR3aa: CASSRTSDEQFF; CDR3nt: TGTGCCAGCAGCCGTACTAGTGATGAGCAGTTCTTC
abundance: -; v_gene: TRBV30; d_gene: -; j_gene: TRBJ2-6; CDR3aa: CAWTPVGANVLTF; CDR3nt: TGTGCCTGGACCCCGGTTGGGGCCAACGTCCTGACTTTC
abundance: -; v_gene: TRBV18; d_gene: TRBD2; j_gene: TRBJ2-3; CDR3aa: CASSQRTSAEGDTQYF; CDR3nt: TGTGCCAGCTCTCAAAGGACTAGCGCTGAGGGAGATACGCAGTATTTT
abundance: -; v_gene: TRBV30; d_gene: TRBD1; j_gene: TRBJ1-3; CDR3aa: CAWSRRQGASGNTIYF; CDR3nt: TGTGCCTGGTCCAGACGACAGGGGGCATCTGGAAACACCATATATTTT
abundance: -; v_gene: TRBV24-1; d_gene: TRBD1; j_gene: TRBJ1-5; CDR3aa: CATSDVLQDRGHQPQHF; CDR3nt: TGTGCCACCAGTGACGTACTGCAGGACAGGGGGCATCAGCCCCAGCATTTT
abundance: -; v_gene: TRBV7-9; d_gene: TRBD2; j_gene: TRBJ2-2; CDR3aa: CASSPPGREAGELFF; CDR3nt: TGTGCCAGCAGCCCCCCGGGGCGGGAGGCCGGGGAGCTGTTTTTT
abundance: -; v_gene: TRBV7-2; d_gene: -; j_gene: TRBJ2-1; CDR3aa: CASSFAGINEQFF; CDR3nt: TGTGCCAGCAGCTTTGCAGGTATTAATGAGCAGTTCTTC
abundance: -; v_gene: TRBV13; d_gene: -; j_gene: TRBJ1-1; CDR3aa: CASSPKGGTEAFF; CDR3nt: TGTGCCAGCAGCCCCAAAGGAGGAACTGAAGCTTTCTTT
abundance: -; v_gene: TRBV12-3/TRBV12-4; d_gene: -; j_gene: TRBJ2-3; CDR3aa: CASSPGSWDTQYF; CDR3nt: TGTGCCAGCAGCCCCGGGTCATGGGATACGCAGTATTTT
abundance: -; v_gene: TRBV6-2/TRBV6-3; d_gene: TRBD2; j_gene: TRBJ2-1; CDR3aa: CASSYTSGAYNEQFF; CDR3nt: TGTGCCAGCAGTTACACTAGCGGGGCCTACAATGAGCAGTTCTTC
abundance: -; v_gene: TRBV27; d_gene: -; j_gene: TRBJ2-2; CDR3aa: CASSLGGSGTGELFF; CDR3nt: TGTGCCAGCAGTTTAGGGGGGAGTGGTACCGGGGAGCTGTTTTTT
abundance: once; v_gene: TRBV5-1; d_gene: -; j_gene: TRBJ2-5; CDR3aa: CASSPGQVGETQYF; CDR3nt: TGCGCCAGCAGCCCCGGACAAGTGGGAGAGACCCAGTACTTC
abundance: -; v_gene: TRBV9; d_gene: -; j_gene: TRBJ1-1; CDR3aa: CASSATNTEAFF; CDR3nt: TGTGCCAGCAGCGCCACAAACACTGAAGCTTTCTTT
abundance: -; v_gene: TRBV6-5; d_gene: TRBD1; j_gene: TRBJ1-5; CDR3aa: CASSSRFRQGNQPQHF; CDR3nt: TGTGCCAGCAGTTCGAGATTTAGACAGGGAAATCAGCCCCAGCATTTT
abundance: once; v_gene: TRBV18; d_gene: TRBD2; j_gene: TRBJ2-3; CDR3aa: CASSPPSGRGDTQYF; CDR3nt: TGTGCCAGCTCACCCCCTAGCGGGAGGGGAGATACGCAGTATTTT
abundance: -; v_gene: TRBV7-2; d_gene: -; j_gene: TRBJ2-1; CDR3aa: CASSLSGSSYNEQFF; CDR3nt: TGTGCCAGCAGCCTAAGCGGAAGCTCCTACAATGAGCAGTTCTTC
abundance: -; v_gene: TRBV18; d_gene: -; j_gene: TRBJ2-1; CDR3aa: CASSPVQGNEQFF; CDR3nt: TGTGCCAGCTCACCCGTACAGGGAAATGAGCAGTTCTTC
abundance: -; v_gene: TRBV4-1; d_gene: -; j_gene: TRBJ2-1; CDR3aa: CASSQEISLGSSYNEQFF; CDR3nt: TGCGCCAGCAGCCAAGAAATTAGTCTGGGGAGCTCCTACAATGAGCAGTTCTTC
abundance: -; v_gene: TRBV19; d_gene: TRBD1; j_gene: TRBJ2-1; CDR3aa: CASSMGTGYNEQFF; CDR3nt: TGTGCCAGTAGTATGGGGACAGGGTACAATGAGCAGTTCTTC
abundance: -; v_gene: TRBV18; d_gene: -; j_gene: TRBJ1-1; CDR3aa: CASSPLQVRNTEAFF; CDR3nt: TGTGCCAGCTCACCATTACAGGTTCGGAACACTGAAGCTTTCTTT
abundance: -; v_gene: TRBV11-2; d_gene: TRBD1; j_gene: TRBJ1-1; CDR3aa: CASSLTPRGKNTEAFF; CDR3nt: TGTGCCAGCAGCTTAACTCCCAGGGGGAAGAACACTGAAGCTTTCTTT
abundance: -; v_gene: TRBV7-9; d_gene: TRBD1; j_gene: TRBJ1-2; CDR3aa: CASSLPGQGAFQDGYTF; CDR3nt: TGTGCCAGCAGCTTGCCGGGACAGGGGGCGTTTCAGGATGGCTACACCTTC
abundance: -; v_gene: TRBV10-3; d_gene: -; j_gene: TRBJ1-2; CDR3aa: CAISDGNYGYTF; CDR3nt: TGTGCCATCAGTGACGGGAACTATGGCTACACCTTC
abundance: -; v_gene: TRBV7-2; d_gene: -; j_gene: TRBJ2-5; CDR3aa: CASSSGVLKTQYF; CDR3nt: TGTGCCAGCAGCTCCGGGGTCCTGAAGACCCAGTACTTC
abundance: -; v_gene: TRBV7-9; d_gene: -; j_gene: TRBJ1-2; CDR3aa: CASSGAYGYTF; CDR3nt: TGTGCCAGCAGCGGGGCCTATGGCTACACCTTC
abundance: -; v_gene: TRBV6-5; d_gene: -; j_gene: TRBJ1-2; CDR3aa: CASRPDRRSYGYTF; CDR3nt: TGTGCCAGCAGACCCGACAGGCGATCCTATGGCTACACCTTC